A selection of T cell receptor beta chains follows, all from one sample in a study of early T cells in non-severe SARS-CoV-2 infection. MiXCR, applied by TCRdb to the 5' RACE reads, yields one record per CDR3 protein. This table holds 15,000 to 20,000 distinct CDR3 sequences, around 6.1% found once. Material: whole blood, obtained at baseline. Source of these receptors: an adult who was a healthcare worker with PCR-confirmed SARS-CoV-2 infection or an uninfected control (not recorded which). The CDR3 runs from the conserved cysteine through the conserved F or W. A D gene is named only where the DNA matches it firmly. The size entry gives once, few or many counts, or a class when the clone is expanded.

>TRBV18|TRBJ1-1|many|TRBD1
CASSPQGAEAFF
TGTGCCAGCTCACCCCAGGGGGCGGAAGCTTTCTTT
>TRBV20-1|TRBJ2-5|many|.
CSAGWGAGETQYF
TGCAGTGCTGGCTGGGGGGCGGGTGAGACCCAGTACTTC
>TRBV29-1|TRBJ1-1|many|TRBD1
CSVYGQGAVNTEAFF
TGCAGCGTTTACGGACAGGGGGCGGTTAACACTGAAGCTTTCTTT
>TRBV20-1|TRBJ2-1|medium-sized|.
CSARVHTGEQFF
TGCAGTGCTAGAGTCCATACGGGTGAGCAGTTCTTC
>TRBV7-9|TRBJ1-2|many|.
CASSLGRGDYGYTF
TGTGCCAGCAGCTTGGGAAGGGGTGATTATGGCTACACCTTC
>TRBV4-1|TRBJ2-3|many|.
CASSQEEAGRPAGTQYF
TGCGCCAGCAGCCAAGAAGAGGCGGGGCGACCCGCTGGGACGCAGTATTTT
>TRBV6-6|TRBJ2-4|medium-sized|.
CASSLMLGLAKNIQYF
TGTGCCAGCAGTTTAATGTTGGGGCTAGCCAAAAACATTCAGTACTTC
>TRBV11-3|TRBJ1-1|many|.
CASSLLADTEAFF
TGTGCCAGCAGCTTACTGGCGGACACTGAAGCTTTCTTT
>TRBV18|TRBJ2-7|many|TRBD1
CASSPRGTGSEYEQYF
TGTGCCAGCTCACCAAGAGGGACAGGCTCGGAGTACGAGCAGTACTTC
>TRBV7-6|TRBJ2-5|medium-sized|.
CASSAGHLKTQYF
TGTGCCAGCAGCGCGGGACATTTAAAGACCCAGTACTTC
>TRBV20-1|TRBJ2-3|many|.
CSASGLGTDTQYF
TGCAGTGCAAGCGGACTTGGCACAGATACGCAGTATTTT